This T cell receptor beta chain stems from a study of T cells expressing NK-cell markers. Study-wide findings and caveats: A few donors' CD3+CD56-NKG2C+ cells were dominated by the same clonotypes. More than 5 donors showed dominant NKG2C+ clonotypes comprising about 1.0-8% of their CD8+ T cells.

Details on this clonotype: Its antigen is unknown.

Libraries used 5'RACE template switching adding universal primer site and UMIs. One entry per CDR3 protein, without DNA, is what TCRdb gives after re-calling the 5' RACE reads. Its table lists 250,000 to 300,000 distinct CDR3 sequences. The CDR3 is made up of 16 amino acids. The sequenced sample was blood T cells: a sorted CD56 or NKG2C T cell subset, CD4+ or CD8+ T cells, or bulk PBMC T cells (not recorded which). V usage is TRBV12-3 or TRBV12-4 and J usage is TRBJ2-3; TCRdb's D call, TRBD2, is unchecked because there is no DNA. This receptor was identified in a man between 18 and 35 years old in good health. The CDR3 spells CASSAGLAVTTDTQYF.